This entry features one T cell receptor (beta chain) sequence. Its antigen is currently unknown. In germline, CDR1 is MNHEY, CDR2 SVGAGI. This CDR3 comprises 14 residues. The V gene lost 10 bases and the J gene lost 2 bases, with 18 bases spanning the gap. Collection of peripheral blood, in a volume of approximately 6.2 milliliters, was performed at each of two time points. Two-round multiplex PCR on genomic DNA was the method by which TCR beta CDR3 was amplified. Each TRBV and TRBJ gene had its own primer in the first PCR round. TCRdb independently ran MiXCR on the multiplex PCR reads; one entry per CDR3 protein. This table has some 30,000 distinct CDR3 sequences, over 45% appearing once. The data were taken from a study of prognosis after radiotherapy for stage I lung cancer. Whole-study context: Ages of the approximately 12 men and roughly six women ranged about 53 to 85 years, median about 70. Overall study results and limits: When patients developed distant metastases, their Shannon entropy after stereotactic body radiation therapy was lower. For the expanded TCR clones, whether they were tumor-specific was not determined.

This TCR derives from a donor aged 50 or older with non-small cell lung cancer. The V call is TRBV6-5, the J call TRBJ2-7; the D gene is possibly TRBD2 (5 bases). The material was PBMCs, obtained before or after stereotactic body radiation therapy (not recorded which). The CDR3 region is CATHPQRPTYEQYF. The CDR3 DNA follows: TGTGCCACGCACCCCCAGCGGCCGACCTACGAGCAGTACTTC.